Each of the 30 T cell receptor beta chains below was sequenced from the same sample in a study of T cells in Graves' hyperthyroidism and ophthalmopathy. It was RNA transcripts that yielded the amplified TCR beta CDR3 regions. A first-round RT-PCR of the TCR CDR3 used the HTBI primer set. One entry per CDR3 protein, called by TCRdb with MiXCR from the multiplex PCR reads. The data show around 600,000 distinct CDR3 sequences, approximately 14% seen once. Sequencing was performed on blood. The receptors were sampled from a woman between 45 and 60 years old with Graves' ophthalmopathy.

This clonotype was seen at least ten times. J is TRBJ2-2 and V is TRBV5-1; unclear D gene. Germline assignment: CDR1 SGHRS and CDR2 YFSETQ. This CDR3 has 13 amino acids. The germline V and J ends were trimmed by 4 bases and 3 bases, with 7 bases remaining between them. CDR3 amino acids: CASSGADTGELFF. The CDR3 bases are TGCGCCAGCAGCGGCGCGGACACCGGGGAGCTGTTTTTT.

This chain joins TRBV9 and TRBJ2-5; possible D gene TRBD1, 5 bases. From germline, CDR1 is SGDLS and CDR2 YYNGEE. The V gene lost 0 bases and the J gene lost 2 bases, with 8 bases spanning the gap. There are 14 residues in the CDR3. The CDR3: CASSVAWTQETQYF. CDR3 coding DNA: TGTGCCAGCAGCGTAGCTTGGACACAAGAGACCCAGTACTTC.

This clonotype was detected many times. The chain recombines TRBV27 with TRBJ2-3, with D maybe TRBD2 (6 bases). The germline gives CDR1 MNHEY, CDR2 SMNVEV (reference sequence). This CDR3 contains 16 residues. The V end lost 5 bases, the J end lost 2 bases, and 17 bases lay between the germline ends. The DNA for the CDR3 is TGTGCCAGCAGTCCCCCCGGACTAACGTACACAGATACGCAGTATTTT. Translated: CASSPPGLTYTDTQYF.

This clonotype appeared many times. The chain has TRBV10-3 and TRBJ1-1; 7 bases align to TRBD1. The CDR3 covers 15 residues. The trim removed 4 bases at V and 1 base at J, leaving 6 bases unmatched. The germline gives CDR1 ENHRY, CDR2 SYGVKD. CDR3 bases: TGTGCCATCAGTGGGCCGGGACAGCCGAACACTGAAGCTTTCTTT. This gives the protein CAISGPGQPNTEAFF.

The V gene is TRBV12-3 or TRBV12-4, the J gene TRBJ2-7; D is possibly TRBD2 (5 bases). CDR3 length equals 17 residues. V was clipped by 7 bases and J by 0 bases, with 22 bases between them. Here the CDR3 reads CASTPGGPRESSYEQYF. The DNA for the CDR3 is TGTGCCAGCACCCCTGGAGGCCCCCGGGAAAGCTCCTACGAGCAGTACTTC.

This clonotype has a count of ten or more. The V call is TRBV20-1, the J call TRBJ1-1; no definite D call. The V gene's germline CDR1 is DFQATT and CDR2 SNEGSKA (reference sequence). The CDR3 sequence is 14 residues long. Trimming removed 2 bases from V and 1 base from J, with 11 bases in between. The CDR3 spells CSARIPPGNTEAFF. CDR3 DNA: TGCAGTGCTAGAATTCCGCCCGGGAACACTGAAGCTTTCTTT.

CDR3 amino acids: CASSLDIDYTF. CDR3 bases: TGTGCCAGCAGCCTGGACATAGACTACACCTTC. This chain joins TRBV7-9 and TRBJ1-2, with D perhaps matching TRBD1 (5 bases). The CDR3 sequence is 11 residues long. Germline CDR1 SEHNR, CDR2 FQNEAQ (reference sequence). Deletions cut 5 bases from V and 10 bases from J, with 11 bases between.

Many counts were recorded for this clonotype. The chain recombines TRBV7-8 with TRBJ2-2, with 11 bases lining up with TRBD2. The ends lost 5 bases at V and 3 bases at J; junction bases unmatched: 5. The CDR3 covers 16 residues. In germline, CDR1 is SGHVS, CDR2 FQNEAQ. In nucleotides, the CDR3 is TGTGCCAGCAGCGTGAGACTAGCGGGGCACACCGGGGAGCTGTTTTTT. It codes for CASSVRLAGHTGELFF. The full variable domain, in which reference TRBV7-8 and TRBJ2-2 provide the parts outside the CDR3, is GAGVSQSPRYKVAKRGQDVALRCDPISGHVSLFWYQQALGQGPEFLTYFQNEAQLDKSGLPSDRFFAERPEGSVSTLKIQRTQQEDSAVYLCASSVRLAGHTGELFFGEGSRLTVL.

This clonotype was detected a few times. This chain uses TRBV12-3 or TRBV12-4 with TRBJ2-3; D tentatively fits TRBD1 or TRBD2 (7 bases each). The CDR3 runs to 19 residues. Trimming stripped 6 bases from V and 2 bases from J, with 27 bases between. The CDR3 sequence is CASRKGQTVAGTTTDTQYF. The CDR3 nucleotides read TGTGCCAGCAGAAAGGGACAGACCGTAGCGGGTACGACCACAGATACGCAGTATTTT.

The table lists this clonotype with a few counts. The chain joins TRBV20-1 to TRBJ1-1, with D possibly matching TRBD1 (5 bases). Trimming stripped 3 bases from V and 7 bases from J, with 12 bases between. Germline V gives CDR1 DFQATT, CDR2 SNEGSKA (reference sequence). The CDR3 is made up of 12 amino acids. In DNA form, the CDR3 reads TGCAGTGCTAGTGTAGGGGCCGGTGAAGCTTTCTTT. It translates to CSASVGAGEAFF.

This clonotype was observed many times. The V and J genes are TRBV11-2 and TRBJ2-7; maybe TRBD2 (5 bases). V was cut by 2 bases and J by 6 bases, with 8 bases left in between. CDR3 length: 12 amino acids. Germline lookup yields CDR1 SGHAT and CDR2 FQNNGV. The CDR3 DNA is TGTGCCAGCAGCTTACGGGGTAGCGAGCAGTACTTC. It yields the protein CASSLRGSEQYF.

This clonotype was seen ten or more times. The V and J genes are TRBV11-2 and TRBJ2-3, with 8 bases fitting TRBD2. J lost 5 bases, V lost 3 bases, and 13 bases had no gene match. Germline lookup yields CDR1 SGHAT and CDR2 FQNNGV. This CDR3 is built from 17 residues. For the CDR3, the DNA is TGTGCCAGCAGCTTTCGACTAGCGATAAACCTCCAAGATACGCAGTATTTT. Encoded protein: CASSFRLAINLQDTQYF.

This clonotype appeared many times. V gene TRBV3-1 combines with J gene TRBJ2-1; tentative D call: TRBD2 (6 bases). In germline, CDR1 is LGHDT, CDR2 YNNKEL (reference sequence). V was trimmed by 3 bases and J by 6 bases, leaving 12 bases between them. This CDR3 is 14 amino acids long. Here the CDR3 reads CASSHGGGSNEQFF. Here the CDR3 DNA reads TGTGCCAGCAGCCATGGGGGAGGTTCCAATGAGCAGTTCTTC.

The CDR3 bases are TGTGCCAGCTCACTCCGGGACAAGGGTTCCTACGAGCAGTACTTC. It is translated as CASSLRDKGSYEQYF. This rearrangement joins TRBV18 to TRBJ2-7, with D possibly matching TRBD1 (6 bases). The CDR3 covers 15 residues. Germline V gene data show CDR1 as KGHSH and CDR2 as LQKENI. V lost 4 bases to trimming and J lost 1 base, with 14 bases between them.

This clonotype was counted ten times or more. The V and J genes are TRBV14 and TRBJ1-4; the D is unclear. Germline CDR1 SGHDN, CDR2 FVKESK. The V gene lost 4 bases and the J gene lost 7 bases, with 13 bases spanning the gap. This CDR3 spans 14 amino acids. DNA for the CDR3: TGTGCCAGCAGCCGTTCTGGGGAAAGTGAAAAACTGTTTTTT. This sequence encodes CASSRSGESEKLFF.

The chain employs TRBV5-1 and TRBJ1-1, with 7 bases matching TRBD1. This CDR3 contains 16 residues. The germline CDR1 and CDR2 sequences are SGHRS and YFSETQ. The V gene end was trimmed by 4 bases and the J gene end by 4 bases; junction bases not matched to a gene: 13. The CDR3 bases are TGCGCCAGCAGCGATCAAGGACAGGCAGCGGGCACTGAAGCTTTCTTT. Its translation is CASSDQGQAAGTEAFF.

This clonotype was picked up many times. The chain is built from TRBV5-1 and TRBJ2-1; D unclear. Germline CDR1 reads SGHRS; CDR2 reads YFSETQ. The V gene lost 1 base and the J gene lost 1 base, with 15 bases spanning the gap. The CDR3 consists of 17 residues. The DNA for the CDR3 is TGCGCCAGCAGCTTGCTACGTGGGCCCAGGTCCTACAATGAGCAGTTCTTC. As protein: CASSLLRGPRSYNEQFF.

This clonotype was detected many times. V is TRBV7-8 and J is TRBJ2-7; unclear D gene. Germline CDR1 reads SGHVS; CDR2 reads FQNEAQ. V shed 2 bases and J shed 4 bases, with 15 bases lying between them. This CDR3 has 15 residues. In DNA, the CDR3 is TGTGCCAGCAGCTTATGGGTTCCCCCGGAATACGAGCAGTACTTC. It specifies CASSLWVPPEYEQYF.

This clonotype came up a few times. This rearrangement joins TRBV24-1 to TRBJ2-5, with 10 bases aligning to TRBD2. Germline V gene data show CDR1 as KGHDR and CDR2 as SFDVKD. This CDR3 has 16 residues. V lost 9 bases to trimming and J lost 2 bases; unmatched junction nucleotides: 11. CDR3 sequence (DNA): TGTGCCACCGCTCCGTGGACTAGCGGTTTACAAGAGACCCAGTACTTC. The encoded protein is CATAPWTSGLQETQYF.

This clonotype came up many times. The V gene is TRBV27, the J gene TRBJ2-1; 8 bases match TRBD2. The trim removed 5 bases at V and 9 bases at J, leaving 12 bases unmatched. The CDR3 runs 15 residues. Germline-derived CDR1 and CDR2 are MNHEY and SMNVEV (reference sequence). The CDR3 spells CASSPRGERESEQFF. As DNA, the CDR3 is TGTGCCAGCAGTCCCCGGGGGGAGCGGGAGAGTGAGCAGTTCTTC.

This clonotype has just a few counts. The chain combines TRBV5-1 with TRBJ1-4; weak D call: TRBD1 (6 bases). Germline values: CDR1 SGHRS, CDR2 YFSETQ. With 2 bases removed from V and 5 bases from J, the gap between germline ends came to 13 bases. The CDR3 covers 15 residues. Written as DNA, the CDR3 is TGCGCCAGCAGCTTATCCGGGACAAGGAATGAAAAACTGTTTTTT. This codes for CASSLSGTRNEKLFF.

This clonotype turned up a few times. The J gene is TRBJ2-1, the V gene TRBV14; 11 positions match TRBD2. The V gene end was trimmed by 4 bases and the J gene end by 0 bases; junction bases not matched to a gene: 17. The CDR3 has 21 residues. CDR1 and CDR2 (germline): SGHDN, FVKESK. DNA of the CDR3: TGTGCCAGCAGCCGAGACCCCGTTGGACTAGCGGGTGGTAGCTCCTACAATGAGCAGTTCTTC. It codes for CASSRDPVGLAGGSSYNEQFF.

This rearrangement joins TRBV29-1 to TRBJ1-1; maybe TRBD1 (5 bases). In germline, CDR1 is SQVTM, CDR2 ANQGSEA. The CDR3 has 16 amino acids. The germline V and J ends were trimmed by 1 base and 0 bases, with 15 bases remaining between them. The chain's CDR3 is CSVEVVRGALNTEAFF. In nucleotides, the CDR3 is TGCAGCGTTGAAGTGGTAAGGGGCGCGTTGAACACTGAAGCTTTCTTT.

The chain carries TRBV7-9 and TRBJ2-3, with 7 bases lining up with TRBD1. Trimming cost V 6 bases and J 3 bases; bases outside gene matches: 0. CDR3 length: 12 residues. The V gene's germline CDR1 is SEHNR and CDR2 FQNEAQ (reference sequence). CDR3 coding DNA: TGTGCCAGCAGACAGGGGACAGATACGCAGTATTTT. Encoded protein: CASRQGTDTQYF.

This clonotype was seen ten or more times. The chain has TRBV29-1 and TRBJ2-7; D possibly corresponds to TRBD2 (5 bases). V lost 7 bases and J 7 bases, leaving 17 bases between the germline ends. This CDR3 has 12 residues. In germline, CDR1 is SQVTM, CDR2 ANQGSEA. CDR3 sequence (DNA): TGCAGCGGGGGAAGGTCCACGGGGGAGCAGTACTTC. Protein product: CSGGRSTGEQYF.

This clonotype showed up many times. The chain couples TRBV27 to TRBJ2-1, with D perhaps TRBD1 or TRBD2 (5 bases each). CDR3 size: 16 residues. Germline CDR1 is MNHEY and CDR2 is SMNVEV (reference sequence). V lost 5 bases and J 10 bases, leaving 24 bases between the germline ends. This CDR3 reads CASSLYPGRPALEQFF. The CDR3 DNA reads TGTGCCAGCAGTCTCTACCCGGGACGACCTGCCCTGGAGCAGTTCTTC.

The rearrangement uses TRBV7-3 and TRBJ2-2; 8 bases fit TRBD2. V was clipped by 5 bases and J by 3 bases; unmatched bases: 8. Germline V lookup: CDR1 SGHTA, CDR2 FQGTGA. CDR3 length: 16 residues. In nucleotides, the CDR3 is TGTGCCAGCAGCATCCAAGCGGGAGTGGACACCGGGGAGCTGTTTTTT. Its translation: CASSIQAGVDTGELFF. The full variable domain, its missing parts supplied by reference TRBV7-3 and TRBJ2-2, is GAGVSQTPSNKVTEKGKYVELRCDPISGHTALYWYRQSLGQGPEFLIYFQGTGAADDSGLPNDRFFAVRPEGSVSTLKIQRTERGDSAVYLCASSIQAGVDTGELFFGEGSRLTVL.

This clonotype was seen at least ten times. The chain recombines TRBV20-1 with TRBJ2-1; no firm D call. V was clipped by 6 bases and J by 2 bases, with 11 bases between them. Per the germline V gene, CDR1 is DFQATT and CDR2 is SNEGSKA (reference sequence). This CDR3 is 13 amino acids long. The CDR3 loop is CSAPRGTYNEQFF. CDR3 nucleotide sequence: TGCAGTGCACCCCGTGGTACCTACAATGAGCAGTTCTTC.

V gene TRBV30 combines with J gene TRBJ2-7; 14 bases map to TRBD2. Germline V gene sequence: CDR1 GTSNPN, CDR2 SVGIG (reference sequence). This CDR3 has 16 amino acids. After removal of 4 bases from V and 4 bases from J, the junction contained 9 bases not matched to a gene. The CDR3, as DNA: TGTGCCTGGATGCCGGGACTAGCGGGAGCTGGGTACGAGCAGTACTTC. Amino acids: CAWMPGLAGAGYEQYF.

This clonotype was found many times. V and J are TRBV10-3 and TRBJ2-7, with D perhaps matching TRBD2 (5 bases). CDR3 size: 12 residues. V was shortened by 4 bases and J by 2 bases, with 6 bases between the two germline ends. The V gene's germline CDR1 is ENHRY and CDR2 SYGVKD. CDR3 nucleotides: TGTGCCATCAGTGCGACTACCTACGAGCAGTACTTC. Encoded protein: CAISATTYEQYF.